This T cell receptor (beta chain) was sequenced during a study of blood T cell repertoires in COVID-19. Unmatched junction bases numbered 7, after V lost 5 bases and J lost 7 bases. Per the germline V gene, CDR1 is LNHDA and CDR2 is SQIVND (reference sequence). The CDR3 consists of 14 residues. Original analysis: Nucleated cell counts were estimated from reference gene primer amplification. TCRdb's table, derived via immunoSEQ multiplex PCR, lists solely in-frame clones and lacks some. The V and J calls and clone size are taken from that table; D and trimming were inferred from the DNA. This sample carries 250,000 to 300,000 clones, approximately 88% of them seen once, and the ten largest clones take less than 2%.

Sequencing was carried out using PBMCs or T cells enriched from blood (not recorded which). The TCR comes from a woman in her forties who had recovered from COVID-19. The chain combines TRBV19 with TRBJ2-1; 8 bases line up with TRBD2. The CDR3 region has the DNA TGTGCCAGTAGTGGAAGCGGGGGAGGAAATGAGCAGTTCTTC. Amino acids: CASSGSGGGNEQFF.